The T cell receptor (beta chain) under discussion was sequenced for a study of cytomegalovirus exposure and HLA in healthy donors. Healthy bone marrow donors made up the cohort. The PCR contained 60 Vbeta and 13 Jbeta primers. The assay was immunoSEQ multiplex PCR, and TCRdb's table has in-frame clones only and misses some. The sample lists 200,000 to 250,000 clones, around 80% occurring once. Turning to this clone: What it binds is not known.

Study-level results: Most TCRs appeared rarely, but some public TCRs recurred in many donors. An observed cluster of highly shared sequence variants was recorded as a likely sequencing artifact. Among donors in an Asian-associated ancestry cluster, a later analysis reportedly found fewer N-insertions than the approximately 700-donor mean.

CDR1 is SEHNR and CDR2 is FQNEAQ in the germline V gene (reference sequence). Trimming cost V 5 bases and J 7 bases, with 8 bases left between them. The CDR3 length is 12 residues. The chain recombines TRBV7-9 with TRBJ2-2; D call uncertain. This clonotype originated in a man aged 40-49 years in good health and CMV-seronegative. The specimen was PBMCs. The CDR3 region is CASSPYGGELFF. The CDR3 DNA reads TGTGCCAGCAGCCCCTATGGCGGGGAGCTGTTTTTT.